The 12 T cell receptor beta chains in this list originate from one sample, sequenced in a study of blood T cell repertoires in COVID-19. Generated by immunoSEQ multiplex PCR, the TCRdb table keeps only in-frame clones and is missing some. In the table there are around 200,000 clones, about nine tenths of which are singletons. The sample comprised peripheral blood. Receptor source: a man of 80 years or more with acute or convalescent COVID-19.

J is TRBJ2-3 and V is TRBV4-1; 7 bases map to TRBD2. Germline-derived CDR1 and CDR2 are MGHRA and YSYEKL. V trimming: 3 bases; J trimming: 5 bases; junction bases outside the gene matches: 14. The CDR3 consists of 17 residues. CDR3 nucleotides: TGCGCCAGCAGCCATCGAGTCAGCGGGACCCAGGGAGATACGCAGTATTTT. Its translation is CASSHRVSGTQGDTQYF.

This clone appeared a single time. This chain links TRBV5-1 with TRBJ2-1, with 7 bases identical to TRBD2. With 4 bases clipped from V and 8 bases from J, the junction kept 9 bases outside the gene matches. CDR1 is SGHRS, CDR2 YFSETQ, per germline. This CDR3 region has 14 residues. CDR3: CASSTGLVLDEQFF. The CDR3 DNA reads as TGCGCCAGCAGCACCGGACTAGTGCTCGATGAGCAGTTCTTC.

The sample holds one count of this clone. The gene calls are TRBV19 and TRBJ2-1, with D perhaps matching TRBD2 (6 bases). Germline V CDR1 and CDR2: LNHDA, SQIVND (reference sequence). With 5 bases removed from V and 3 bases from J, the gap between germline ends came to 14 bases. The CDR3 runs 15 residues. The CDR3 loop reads CASSSSQGGYNEQFF. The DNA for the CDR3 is TGTGCCAGTAGTTCCTCCCAGGGAGGCTACAATGAGCAGTTCTTC. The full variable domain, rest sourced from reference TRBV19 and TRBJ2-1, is DGGITQSPKYLFRKEGQNVTLSCEQNLNHDAMYWYRQDPGQGLRLIYYSQIVNDFQKGDIAEGYSVSREKKESFPLTVTSAQKNPTAFYLCASSSSQGGYNEQFFGPGTRLTVL.

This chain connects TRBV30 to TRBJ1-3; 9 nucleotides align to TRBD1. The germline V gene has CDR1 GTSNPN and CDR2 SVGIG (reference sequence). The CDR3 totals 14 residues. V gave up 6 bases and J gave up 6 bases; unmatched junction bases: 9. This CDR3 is CACSGQGKLNTIYF. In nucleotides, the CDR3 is TGTGCCTGCTCCGGACAGGGGAAATTAAACACCATATATTTT.

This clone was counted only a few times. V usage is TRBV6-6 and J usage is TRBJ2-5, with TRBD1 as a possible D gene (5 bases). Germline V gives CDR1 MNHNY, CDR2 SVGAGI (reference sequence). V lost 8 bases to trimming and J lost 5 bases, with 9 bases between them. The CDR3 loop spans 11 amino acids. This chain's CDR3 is CASQGYETQYF. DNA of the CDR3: TGTGCCAGCCAGGGATACGAGACCCAGTACTTC.

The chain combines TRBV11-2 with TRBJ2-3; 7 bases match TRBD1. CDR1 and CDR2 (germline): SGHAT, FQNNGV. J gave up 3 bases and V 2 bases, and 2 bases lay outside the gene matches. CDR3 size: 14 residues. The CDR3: CASSLKQGTDTQYF. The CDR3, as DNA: TGTGCCAGCAGCTTAAAACAGGGGACAGATACGCAGTATTTT. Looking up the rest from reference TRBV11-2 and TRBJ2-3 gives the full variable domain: EAGVAQSPRYKIIEKRQSVAFWCNPISGHATLYWYQQILGQGPKLLIQFQNNGVVDDSQLPKDRFSAERLKGVDSTLKIQPAKLEDSAVYLCASSLKQGTDTQYFGPGTRLTVL.

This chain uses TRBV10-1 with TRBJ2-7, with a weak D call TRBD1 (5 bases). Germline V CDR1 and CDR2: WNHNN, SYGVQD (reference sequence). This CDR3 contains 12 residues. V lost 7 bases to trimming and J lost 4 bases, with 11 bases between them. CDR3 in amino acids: CASIGQGYEQYV. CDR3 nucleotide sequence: TGCGCCAGCATTGGTCAGGGTTACGAGCAGTACGTC.

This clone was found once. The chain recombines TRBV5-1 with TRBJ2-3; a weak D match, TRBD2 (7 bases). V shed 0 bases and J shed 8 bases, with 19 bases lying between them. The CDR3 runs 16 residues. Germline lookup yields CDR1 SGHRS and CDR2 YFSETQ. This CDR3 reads CASSLDGASGGGTQYF. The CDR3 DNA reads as TGCGCCAGCAGCTTGGACGGTGCTAGCGGAGGGGGTACGCAGTATTTT.

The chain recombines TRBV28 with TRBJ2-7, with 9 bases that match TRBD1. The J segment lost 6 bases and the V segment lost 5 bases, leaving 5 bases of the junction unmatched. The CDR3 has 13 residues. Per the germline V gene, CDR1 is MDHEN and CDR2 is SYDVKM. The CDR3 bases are TGTGCCAGCAGTCCCGGGACAGGGCGCGAGCAGTACTTC. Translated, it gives CASSPGTGREQYF.

CDR3 DNA sequence: TGTGCCAGCAGTTACGAGCTGAATAGCAATCAGCCCCAGCATTTT. It specifies CASSYELNSNQPQHF. The rearrangement uses TRBV6-6 and TRBJ1-5, with no clear D. The CDR3 is made up of 15 amino acids. CDR1 and CDR2 from the germline V gene are MNHNY and SVGAGI (reference sequence). Between the trimmed V and J ends, which lost 2 bases and 0 bases, there was a span of 8 bases.

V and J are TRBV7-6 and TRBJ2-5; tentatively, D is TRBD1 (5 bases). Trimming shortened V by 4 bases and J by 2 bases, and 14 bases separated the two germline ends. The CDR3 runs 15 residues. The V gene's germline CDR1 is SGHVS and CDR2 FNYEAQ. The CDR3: CASSSWGTTQETQYF. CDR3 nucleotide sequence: TGTGCCAGCAGCTCTTGGGGCACTACGCAAGAGACCCAGTACTTC.

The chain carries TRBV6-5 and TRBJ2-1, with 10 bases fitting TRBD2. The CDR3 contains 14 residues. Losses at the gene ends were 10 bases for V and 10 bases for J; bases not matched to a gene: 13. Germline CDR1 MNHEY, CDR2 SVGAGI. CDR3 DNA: TGTGCCACCCGGACTAGCGGTCCCTGGGGGGAGCAGTTCTTC. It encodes CATRTSGPWGEQFF.